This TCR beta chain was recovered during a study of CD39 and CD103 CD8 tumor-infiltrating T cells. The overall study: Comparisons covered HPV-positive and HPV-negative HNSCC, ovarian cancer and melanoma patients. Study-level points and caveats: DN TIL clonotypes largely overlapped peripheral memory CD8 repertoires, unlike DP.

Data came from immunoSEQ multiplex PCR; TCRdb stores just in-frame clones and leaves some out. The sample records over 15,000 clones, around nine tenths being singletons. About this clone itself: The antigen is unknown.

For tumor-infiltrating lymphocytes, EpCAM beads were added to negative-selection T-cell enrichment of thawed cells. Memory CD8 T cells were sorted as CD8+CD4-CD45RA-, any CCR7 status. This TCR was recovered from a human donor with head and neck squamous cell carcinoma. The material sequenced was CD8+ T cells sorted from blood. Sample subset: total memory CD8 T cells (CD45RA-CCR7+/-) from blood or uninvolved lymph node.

The CDR3 sequence: CASSFGGQGAHEQYF. CDR3 coding DNA: TGTGCCAGCAGTTTTGGGGGACAGGGAGCCCACGAGCAGTACTTC. The chain couples TRBV27 to TRBJ2-7; 9 nucleotides line up with TRBD1. The V gene end was trimmed by 3 bases and the J gene end by 5 bases; junction bases not matched to a gene: 8. CDR1 is MNHEY and CDR2 is SMNVEV in the germline V gene (reference sequence). This CDR3 contains 15 residues.